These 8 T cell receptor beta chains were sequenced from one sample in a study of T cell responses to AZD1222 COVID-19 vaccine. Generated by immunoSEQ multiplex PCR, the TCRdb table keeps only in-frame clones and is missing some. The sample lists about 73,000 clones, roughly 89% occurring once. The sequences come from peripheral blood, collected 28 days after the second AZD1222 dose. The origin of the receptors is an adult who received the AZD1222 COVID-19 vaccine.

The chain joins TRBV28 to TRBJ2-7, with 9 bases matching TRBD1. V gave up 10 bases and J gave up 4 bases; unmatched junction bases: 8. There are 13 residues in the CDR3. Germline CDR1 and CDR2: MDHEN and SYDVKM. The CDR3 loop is CATDRGRSYEQYF. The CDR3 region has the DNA TGTGCCACGGACAGGGGCAGGTCTTACGAGCAGTACTTC.

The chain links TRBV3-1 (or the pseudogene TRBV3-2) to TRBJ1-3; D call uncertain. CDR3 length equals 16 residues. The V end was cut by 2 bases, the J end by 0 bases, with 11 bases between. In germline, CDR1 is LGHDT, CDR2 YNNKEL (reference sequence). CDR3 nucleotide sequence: TGTGCCAGCAGCCAATCGTTGGGAGTCTCTGGAAACACCATATATTTT. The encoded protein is CASSQSLGVSGNTIYF.

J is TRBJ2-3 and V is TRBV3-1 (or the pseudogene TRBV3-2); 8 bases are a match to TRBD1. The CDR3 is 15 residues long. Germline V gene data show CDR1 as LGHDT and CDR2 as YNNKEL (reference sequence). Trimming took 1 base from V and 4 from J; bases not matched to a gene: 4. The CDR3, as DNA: TGTGCCAGCAGCCAAGCGGACAGGGTGGCAGATACGCAGTATTTT. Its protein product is CASSQADRVADTQYF.

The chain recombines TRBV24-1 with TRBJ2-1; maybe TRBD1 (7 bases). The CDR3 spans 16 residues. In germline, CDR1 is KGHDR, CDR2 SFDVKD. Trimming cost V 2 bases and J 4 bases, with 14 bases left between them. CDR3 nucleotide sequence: TGTGCCACCAGTGATTCCGCAGGGGGGATTTACAATGAGCAGTTCTTC. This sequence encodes CATSDSAGGIYNEQFF.

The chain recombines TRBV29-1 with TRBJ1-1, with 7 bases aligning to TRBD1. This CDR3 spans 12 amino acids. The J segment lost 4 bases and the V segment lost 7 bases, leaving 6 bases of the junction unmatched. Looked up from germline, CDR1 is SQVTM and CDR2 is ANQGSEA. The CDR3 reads CSANQGGTEAFF. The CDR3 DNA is TGCAGCGCGAACCAGGGGGGCACTGAAGCTTTCTTT.

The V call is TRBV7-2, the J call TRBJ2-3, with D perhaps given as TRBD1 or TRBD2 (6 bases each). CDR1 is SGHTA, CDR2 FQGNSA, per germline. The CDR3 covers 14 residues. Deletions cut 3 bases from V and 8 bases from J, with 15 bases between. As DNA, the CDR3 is TGTGCCAGCAGCTTGGGGGGCGCGGTAGGTACGCAGTATTTT. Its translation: CASSLGGAVGTQYF. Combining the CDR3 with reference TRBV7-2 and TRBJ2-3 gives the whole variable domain GAGVSQSPSNKVTEKGKDVELRCDPISGHTALYWYRQSLGQGLEFLIYFQGNSAPDKSGLPSDRFSAERTGGSVSTLTIQRTQQEDSAVYLCASSLGGAVGTQYFGPGTRLTVL.

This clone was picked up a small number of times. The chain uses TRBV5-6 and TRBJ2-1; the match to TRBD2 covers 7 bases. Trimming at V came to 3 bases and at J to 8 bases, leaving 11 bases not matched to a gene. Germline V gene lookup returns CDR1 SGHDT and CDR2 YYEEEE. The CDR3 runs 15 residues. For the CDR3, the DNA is TGTGCCAGCAGCTCCAGACTAGCCACGTCCCATGAGCAGTTCTTC. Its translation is CASSSRLATSHEQFF.

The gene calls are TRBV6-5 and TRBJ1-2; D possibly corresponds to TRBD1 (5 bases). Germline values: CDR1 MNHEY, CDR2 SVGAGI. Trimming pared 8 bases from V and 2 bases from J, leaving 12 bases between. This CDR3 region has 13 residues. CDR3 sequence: CASSEDKNYGYTF. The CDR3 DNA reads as TGTGCCAGCTCCGAGGACAAAAACTATGGCTACACCTTC.